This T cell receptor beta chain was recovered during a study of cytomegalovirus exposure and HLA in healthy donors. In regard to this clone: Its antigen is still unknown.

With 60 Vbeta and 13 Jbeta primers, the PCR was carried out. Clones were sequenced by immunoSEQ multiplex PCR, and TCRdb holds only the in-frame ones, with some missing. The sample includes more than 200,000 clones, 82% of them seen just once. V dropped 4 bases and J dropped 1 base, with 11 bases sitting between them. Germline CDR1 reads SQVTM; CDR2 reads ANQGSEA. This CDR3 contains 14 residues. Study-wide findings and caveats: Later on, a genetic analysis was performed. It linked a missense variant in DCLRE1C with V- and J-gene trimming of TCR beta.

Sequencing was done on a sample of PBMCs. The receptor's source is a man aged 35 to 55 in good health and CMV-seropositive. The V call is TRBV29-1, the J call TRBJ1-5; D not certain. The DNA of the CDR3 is TGCAGCGTTGGTAACGACAAAAGCAATCAGCCCCAGCATTTT. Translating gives CSVGNDKSNQPQHF.